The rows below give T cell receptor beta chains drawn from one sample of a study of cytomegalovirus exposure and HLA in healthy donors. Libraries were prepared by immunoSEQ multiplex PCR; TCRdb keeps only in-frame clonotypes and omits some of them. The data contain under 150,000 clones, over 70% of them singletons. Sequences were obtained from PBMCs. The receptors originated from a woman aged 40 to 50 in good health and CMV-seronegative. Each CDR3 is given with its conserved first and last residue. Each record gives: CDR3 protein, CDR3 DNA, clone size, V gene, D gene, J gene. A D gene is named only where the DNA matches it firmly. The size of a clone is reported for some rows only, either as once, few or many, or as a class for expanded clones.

CASSELAAGNTIYF	TGTGCCAGCAGTGAACTGGCGGCTGGAAACACCATATATTTT	-	TRBV2	-	TRBJ1-3
CASESGEGTDTQYF	TGTGCCAGCGAGAGCGGGGAGGGCACAGATACGCAGTATTTT	-	TRBV6-1	TRBD2	TRBJ2-3
CASSLDILSRENYGYTF	TGTGCCAGCAGCTTGGACATCTTATCCAGGGAAAACTATGGCTACACCTTC	-	TRBV5-4	-	TRBJ1-2
CASSLTGGLSLPRYEQYF	TGTGCCAGCAGTTTAACAGGGGGGCTTTCGTTACCCCGCTACGAGCAGTACTTC	-	TRBV27	TRBD1	TRBJ2-7
CASSLAPGSTEAFF	TGTGCCAGCAGCTTGGCCCCGGGGAGCACTGAAGCTTTCTTT	-	TRBV5-6	-	TRBJ1-1
CASGDYQETQYF	TGCGCCAGCGGGGACTACCAAGAGACCCAGTACTTC	few	TRBV5-1	-	TRBJ2-5
CASRWDRDSPLHF	TGCGCCAGCAGATGGGACAGGGATTCACCCCTCCACTTT	-	TRBV5-1	TRBD1	TRBJ1-6
CASSPDFYSYYGYTF	TGTGCCAGCAGTCCCGATTTCTATTCCTACTATGGCTACACCTTC	-	TRBV27	-	TRBJ1-2
CASSFLESSYEQYF	TGTGCCAGCAGTTTCCTAGAGAGCTCCTACGAGCAGTACTTC	-	TRBV6-5	-	TRBJ2-7
CTSSPGQFNQPQHF	TGTACCAGCAGCCCCGGACAGTTTAATCAGCCCCAGCATTTT	-	TRBV6-1	-	TRBJ1-5
CASSVTDRAGKNSQYF	TGTGCCAGCAGCGTTACGGACAGGGCGGGCAAAAACAGTCAGTACTTC	few	TRBV9	TRBD1	TRBJ2-4
CASSLRAHYEQYF	TGTGCCAGCAGTTTGCGAGCCCACTACGAGCAGTACTTC	-	TRBV27	-	TRBJ2-7
CASSGTGGGETQYF	TGTGCCAGCAGCGGAACAGGGGGCGGCGAGACCCAGTACTTC	-	TRBV9	TRBD1	TRBJ2-5
CASSLGLRGRGTEAFF	TGTGCCAGCAGCTTAGGCCTCAGGGGAAGAGGAACTGAAGCTTTCTTT	-	TRBV13	-	TRBJ1-1
CASSYGTEETQYF	TGTGCCAGCAGCTACGGGACAGAAGAGACCCAGTACTTC	-	TRBV7-9	TRBD1	TRBJ2-5
CASNPQGGIYGYTF	TGTGCCAGCAACCCCCAGGGCGGAATCTATGGCTACACCTTC	-	TRBV6-5	-	TRBJ1-2
CASSFWTGGSMNTEAFF	TGTGCCAGCAGTTTCTGGACAGGGGGCAGCATGAACACTGAAGCTTTCTTT	-	TRBV28	TRBD1	TRBJ1-1
CASSLTGGPSYEQYF	TGTGCCAGCAGCTTGACAGGGGGCCCTTCCTACGAGCAGTACTTC	-	TRBV7-3	TRBD1	TRBJ2-7
CAITSGQSTKNNEQFF	TGTGCCATCACCTCAGGGCAGTCTACCAAAAACAATGAGCAGTTCTTC	-	TRBV10-3	-	TRBJ2-1
CASRRDRGQNQPQHF	TGCGCCAGCAGAAGGGACAGGGGCCAAAATCAGCCCCAGCATTTT	once	TRBV5-1	TRBD1	TRBJ1-5
CASSHHKTGDHYGYTF	TGTGCCAGCAGCCATCATAAGACAGGGGATCACTATGGCTACACCTTC	-	TRBV4-2	TRBD1	TRBJ1-2
CASSSQGARDYGYTF	TGTGCCAGCAGTTCCCAGGGGGCTCGGGACTATGGCTACACCTTC	-	TRBV28	TRBD1	TRBJ1-2
CASSPYPDSYEQYF	TGTGCCAGCAGCCCCTACCCGGACAGCTACGAGCAGTACTTC	-	TRBV11-3	-	TRBJ2-7
CASSTGTGSLGYTF	TGTGCCAGTAGTACCGGGACAGGCAGCTTAGGCTACACCTTC	-	TRBV19	TRBD1	TRBJ1-2
CASSSLDSTYEQYF	TGTGCCAGCAGCTCCCTCGACAGTACCTACGAGCAGTACTTC	few	TRBV7-2	-	TRBJ2-7
CASMGSGGKKTQYF	TGTGCCAGCATGGGGTCGGGGGGGAAAAAGACCCAGTACTTC	once	TRBV2	TRBD2	TRBJ2-5
CASSLGQQETQYF	TGTGCCAGCTCTCTCGGACAGCAAGAGACCCAGTACTTC	-	TRBV18	-	TRBJ2-5
CASSYSLQGAVAPLHF	TGTGCCAGCAGTTACTCATTACAAGGGGCGGTCGCACCCCTCCACTTT	-	TRBV6-5	-	TRBJ1-6
CASSDRQGSYNEQFF	TGTGCCAGCAGTGACAGACAGGGTTCCTACAATGAGCAGTTCTTC	-	TRBV28	TRBD1	TRBJ2-1
CASSESPPGGWKEQYF	TGTGCCAGCAGTGAAAGTCCCCCAGGGGGCTGGAAAGAGCAGTACTTC	-	TRBV2	TRBD1	TRBJ2-7
CASSPQVNTGELFF	TGTGCCAGCAGCCCTCAGGTGAACACCGGGGAGCTGTTTTTT	-	TRBV6-1	-	TRBJ2-2
CASSLPPMTGMTTEAFF	TGTGCCAGCAGTTTACCCCCGATGACAGGGATGACCACTGAAGCTTTCTTT	few	TRBV28	TRBD1	TRBJ1-1
CASSLFGQPPYGYTF	TGTGCCAGCAGTTTATTTGGACAGCCCCCTTATGGCTACACCTTC	-	TRBV28	-	TRBJ1-2
CASSLEATNEKLFF	TGTGCCAGCAGCTTAGAAGCTACTAATGAAAAACTGTTTTTT	-	TRBV7-8	-	TRBJ1-4
CASSYFQDSGNTIYF	TGTGCCAGCAGTTATTTCCAGGACTCTGGAAACACCATATATTTT	-	TRBV6-5	-	TRBJ1-3
CASSLGGAGLANEKLFF	TGTGCCAGCAGCTTGGGGGGAGCAGGGCTCGCTAATGAAAAACTGTTTTTT	-	TRBV11-2	-	TRBJ1-4
CASRNSGGTSTDTQYF	TGCGCCAGCAGAAATAGCGGGGGGACTAGCACAGATACGCAGTATTTT	-	TRBV5-1	TRBD2	TRBJ2-3
CASRGRSGSSYEQYF	TGTGCCAGCAGGGGGCGAAGCGGGAGTTCCTACGAGCAGTACTTC	-	TRBV6-1	TRBD2	TRBJ2-7
CASSYSTVEAFF	TGTGCCAGCAGTTACTCGACAGTTGAAGCTTTCTTT	few	TRBV6-7	-	TRBJ1-1
CASTWDSPSGANVLTF	TGTGCCAGCACCTGGGACAGCCCCTCTGGGGCCAACGTCCTGACTTTC	-	TRBV2	TRBD1	TRBJ2-6
CAWSGGKAEAFF	TGTGCCTGGAGTGGAGGCAAAGCTGAAGCTTTCTTT	-	TRBV30	-	TRBJ1-1
CASSPNRDPAKGEQFF	TGTGCCAGTAGCCCAAACAGGGACCCGGCCAAGGGTGAGCAGTTCTTC	-	TRBV19	-	TRBJ2-1
CAWSPPDGAGGVSGELFF	TGTGCCTGGAGTCCGCCGGACGGAGCGGGGGGGGTGTCCGGGGAGCTGTTTTTT	-	TRBV30	TRBD2	TRBJ2-2
CASSRVGETQYF	TGTGCCAGCAGTCGAGTCGGGGAGACCCAGTACTTC	-	TRBV19	-	TRBJ2-5
CASSLDRGSSYNEQFF	TGTGCCAGCAGTTTAGATCGGGGGAGCTCCTACAATGAGCAGTTCTTC	-	TRBV27	-	TRBJ2-1
CASSLERDTSWNEQFF	TGTGCCAGCAGCTTGGAACGGGACACTTCTTGGAATGAGCAGTTCTTC	-	TRBV7-8	-	TRBJ2-1
CASSDLTGAYGYTF	TGTGCCAGCAGTGACCTGACAGGCGCCTATGGCTACACCTTC	-	TRBV6-1	-	TRBJ1-2
CASSPEASLPLNEKLFF	TGTGCCAGCAGCCCCGAGGCGTCATTGCCTTTAAATGAAAAACTGTTTTTT	-	TRBV7-8	-	TRBJ1-4
CASSRRISNQPQHF	TGTGCCAGCAGTAGGCGGATTAGCAATCAGCCCCAGCATTTT	-	TRBV28	-	TRBJ1-5
CASSLELGVYEQYF	TGTGCCAGCAGCTTAGAACTGGGAGTCTACGAGCAGTACTTC	few	TRBV7-6	-	TRBJ2-7
CASSLRLDPPVGELFF	TGTGCCAGCAGCTTGCGCCTAGACCCACCGGTCGGGGAGCTGTTTTTT	few	TRBV5-6	-	TRBJ2-2
CASSGTGDQPQHF	TGTGCCAGCTCTGGGACGGGGGATCAGCCCCAGCATTTT	few	TRBV18	-	TRBJ1-5